Below are 19 T cell receptor beta chains sequenced from a single sample in a study of CD8+ T cells in alopecia areata. RNA was isolated and reverse transcribed to cDNA, the sequencing template. Method: immunoSEQ multiplex PCR; TCRdb's copy keeps in-frame clones and lacks some. The repertoire holds about 150,000 clones, with 55% as singletons. The sample comprised CD4+ T cells sorted from blood. These receptor sequences come from a human donor in good health.

The table lists this clone with a few counts. V usage is TRBV6-1 and J usage is TRBJ2-5, with 9 positions matching TRBD2. In germline, CDR1 is MNHNS, CDR2 SASEGT. The V and J ends lost 6 bases and 5 bases, in that order; junction bases with no gene match: 4. CDR3 length: 13 residues. In DNA, the CDR3 is TGTGCCAGCAGCGCGGGAGGGCCGGAGACCCAGTACTTC. This codes for CASSAGGPETQYF.

This clone has more than one count but fewer than ten. The rearrangement joins TRBV29-1 to TRBJ2-1; TRBD1 agrees at 7 bases. Trimming took 4 bases from V and 6 from J; bases not matched to a gene: 9. Germline V lookup: CDR1 SQVTM, CDR2 ANQGSEA. The CDR3 runs 14 residues. CDR3 loop: CSVVEDRTSNEQFF. The DNA of the CDR3 is TGCAGCGTTGTAGAGGACAGGACCTCCAATGAGCAGTTCTTC.

The chain combines TRBV6-6 with TRBJ2-2, with TRBD1 matching over 8 bases. V was clipped by 2 bases and J by 4 bases; unmatched bases: 6. Germline V gene data show CDR1 as MNHNY and CDR2 as SVGAGI (reference sequence). The CDR3 sequence is 16 residues long. CDR3 sequence (DNA): TGTGCCAGCAGTTACACGGGACAGGTGTTCACCGGGGAGCTGTTTTTT. This translates into CASSYTGQVFTGELFF.

The rearrangement uses TRBV30 and TRBJ2-7, with no clear D. Trimming removed 2 bases at V and 3 bases at J, with 11 bases between. In germline, CDR1 is GTSNPN, CDR2 SVGIG (reference sequence). The CDR3 consists of 13 residues. The CDR3 spells CAWSTGSLYEQYF. CDR3 in DNA: TGTGCCTGGAGTACTGGATCCCTCTACGAGCAGTACTTC.

This clone has more than one count but fewer than ten. The genes are TRBV6-5 and TRBJ2-1; a weak D match, TRBD2 (5 bases). Trimming cost V 7 bases and J 7 bases, with 17 bases left between them. The CDR3 loop spans 14 amino acids. CDR1 is MNHEY and CDR2 is SVGAGI in the germline V gene. The DNA for the CDR3 is TGTGCCAGCAACCCCACGGGGATGCAAAATGAGCAGTTCTTC. It translates to CASNPTGMQNEQFF.

This chain uses TRBV30 with TRBJ1-5, with 7 bases fitting TRBD1. With 2 bases clipped from V and 2 bases from J, the junction kept 3 bases outside the gene matches. The CDR3 contains 14 residues. From germline, CDR1 is GTSNPN and CDR2 SVGIG (reference sequence). CDR3 in amino acids: CAWSTGVGNQPQHF. CDR3 bases: TGTGCCTGGAGTACAGGGGTTGGCAATCAGCCCCAGCATTTT.

In its sample, this clone was seen a few times. This rearrangement joins TRBV30 to TRBJ1-1; the D gene is possibly TRBD1 (6 bases). The CDR3 runs to 14 residues. The V gene's germline CDR1 is GTSNPN and CDR2 SVGIG (reference sequence). V was clipped by 0 bases and J by 5 bases, with 13 bases between them. The CDR3 DNA is TGTGCCTGGAGTGTACGTGGGGGCCGAACTGAAGCTTTCTTT. Protein: CAWSVRGGRTEAFF.

This clone was seen a few times. The chain links TRBV6-5 to TRBJ2-7; D call uncertain. The CDR3 extends over 13 amino acids. The germline gives CDR1 MNHEY, CDR2 SVGAGI. The V gene lost 7 bases and the J gene lost 2 bases, with 12 bases spanning the gap. The CDR3 here is CASKKDQPYEQYF. For the CDR3, the DNA is TGTGCCAGCAAAAAGGACCAGCCCTACGAGCAGTACTTC.

The chain uses TRBV27 and TRBJ1-2; D is ambiguous. The germline V gene has CDR1 MNHEY and CDR2 SMNVEV (reference sequence). The CDR3 is 14 amino acids. V shed 6 bases and J shed 8 bases, with 19 bases lying between them. The CDR3 loop reads CASRPRVVRSGYTF. CDR3 coding DNA: TGTGCCAGCAGACCGCGGGTAGTAAGGTCGGGCTACACCTTC.

The chain couples TRBV30 to TRBJ2-3, with 11 bases fitting TRBD2. Per germline, CDR1 GTSNPN and CDR2 SVGIG (reference sequence). This CDR3 is 17 amino acids long. Trimming at V came to 0 bases and at J to 2 bases, leaving 7 bases not matched to a gene. This CDR3 is CAWSVRRTSGFTDTQYF. CDR3 DNA: TGTGCCTGGAGTGTACGAAGGACTAGCGGGTTCACAGATACGCAGTATTTT.

The chain couples TRBV29-1 to TRBJ1-5; D is possibly TRBD1 (6 bases). CDR1 is SQVTM, CDR2 ANQGSEA, per germline. V was pared by 7 bases and J by 7 bases, with 14 bases between. The CDR3 is made up of 12 amino acids. The CDR3 DNA reads TGCAGCGCGGGGGGGCAAGGACAGCCCCAGCATTTT. The encoded protein is CSAGGQGQPQHF.

A few counts support this clone. The V call is TRBV29-1, the J call TRBJ1-4; the D is unclear. The CDR3 covers 14 residues. CDR1 is SQVTM and CDR2 is ANQGSEA in the germline V gene. V lost 0 bases to trimming and J lost 6 bases, with 11 bases between them. The CDR3 spells CSVEDLGRDEKLFF. In DNA, the CDR3 is TGCAGCGTTGAAGATTTGGGGAGAGATGAAAAACTGTTTTTT.

The chain employs TRBV30 and TRBJ1-5; 10 bases fit TRBD1. Germline V gene sequence: CDR1 GTSNPN, CDR2 SVGIG (reference sequence). The CDR3 sequence is 14 residues long. The trim removed 3 bases at V and 5 bases at J, leaving 4 bases unmatched. CDR3 loop: CAWRGQGRDQPQHF. The DNA of the CDR3 is TGTGCCTGGAGGGGACAGGGGAGAGATCAGCCCCAGCATTTT.

The rearrangement links TRBV5-1 to TRBJ2-1; 8 bases are shared with TRBD2. The V segment lost 1 base and the J segment 3 bases; nucleotides outside the gene matches: 6. The CDR3 has 16 amino acids. Germline CDR1 reads SGHRS; CDR2 reads YFSETQ. The chain's CDR3 is CASSLIAGGGYNEQFF. The CDR3 nucleotides are TGCGCCAGCAGCTTGATCGCGGGAGGAGGCTACAATGAGCAGTTCTTC.

This rearrangement joins TRBV6-6 to TRBJ1-5; D is unclear. Between the trimmed V and J ends, which lost 7 bases and 1 base, there was a span of 14 bases. Germline CDR1 MNHNY, CDR2 SVGAGI (reference sequence). The CDR3 runs to 15 residues. CDR3 nucleotides: TGTGCCAGCACCCCCCTGGGCAGGAGCAATCAGCCCCAGCATTTT. Protein product: CASTPLGRSNQPQHF.

V and J are TRBV6-6 and TRBJ1-5, with D possibly matching TRBD1 (5 bases). The CDR3 extends over 15 amino acids. Germline V gives CDR1 MNHNY, CDR2 SVGAGI (reference sequence). Trimming removed 5 bases at V and 6 bases at J, with 17 bases between. The CDR3 DNA reads as TGTGCCAGCAGTGGCTCGCGGACATATGGTCAGCCCCAGCATTTT. Residues: CASSGSRTYGQPQHF.

The J gene is TRBJ2-2, the V gene TRBV29-1; 8 bases match TRBD2. V dropped 5 bases and J dropped 6; count of bases not matched to a gene: 8. Germline lookup yields CDR1 SQVTM and CDR2 ANQGSEA. CDR3 length equals 14 residues. In DNA form, the CDR3 reads TGCAGCGTTTTTTCAGCGGGAGTGTCCGGGGAGCTGTTTTTT. The encoded protein is CSVFSAGVSGELFF.

V gene TRBV6-5 combines with J gene TRBJ1-5; 7 bases fit TRBD1. The V gene's germline CDR1 is MNHEY and CDR2 SVGAGI. Losses at the gene ends were 8 bases for V and 4 bases for J; bases not matched to a gene: 5. CDR3 size: 13 residues. Here the CDR3 DNA reads TGTGCCAGCGGGGGACAGCGGAATCAGCCCCAGCATTTT. Translation gives CASGGQRNQPQHF.

The CDR3 here is CASSSRGGTGELFF. The CDR3 coding sequence is TGTGCCAGCAGCTCCCGTGGGGGGACCGGGGAGCTGTTTTTT. V gene TRBV11-2 combines with J gene TRBJ2-2; tentative D call: TRBD2 (6 bases). The CDR3 spans 14 residues. CDR1 is SGHAT and CDR2 is FQNNGV in the germline V gene. V was clipped by 4 bases and J by 5 bases, with 11 bases between them.